The 3 T cell receptor beta chains below were found in one sample sequenced in a study of vaccination effects on CD4 cells after COVID-19 (dated by TCRdb to 2022 to 2024). The library was prepared using the immunoSEQ multiplex PCR assay. The clones in this table, taken by TCRdb from immuneACCESS, are in-frame only. Not every clone is retained; where verified, under half of the shortfall comes from an unresolved V gene, and the cause of the rest is unknown. The sample contains 30,000 to 35,000 clones, just over 70% of them found a single time. 28% of the sample comes from the top ten. Their cognate antigens are unknown. In the ViraFEST assay, PBMC were stimulated with viral peptide pools, and antigen-specific CD4+ T cell clonotypes were then identified by expansion using TCR sequencing. After 10 to 11 days of culture, CD4+ T cells were isolated with the EasySep CD4+ T cell isolation kit. PCR-confirmed SARS-CoV-2 infection had occurred in convalescent patients between March and December 2020, before the Alpha, Beta and Delta variants emerged in the United States.

This specimen was CD4+ T cells from PBMCs cultured with a peptide pool, taken before COVID-19 vaccination. Receptor source: a human donor who had a prior SARS-CoV-2 infection.

The sample holds a few counts of this clone. The chain joins TRBV6-2 or TRBV6-3 to TRBJ2-1; the match to TRBD2 covers 11 bases. The length of the CDR3 is 15 residues. Germline V gene lookup returns CDR1 MNHEY and CDR2 SVGEGT. V was clipped by 6 bases and J by 4 bases; unmatched bases: 5. CDR3 coding DNA: TGTGCCAGCAGCCCACTAGCGGGAGTATACAATGAGCAGTTCTTC. Residues: CASSPLAGVYNEQFF.

This chain uses TRBV5-1 with TRBJ2-7, with D unresolved. Germline lookup yields CDR1 SGHRS and CDR2 YFSETQ. There are 14 residues in the CDR3. With 0 bases removed from V and 2 bases from J, the gap between germline ends came to 9 bases. Here the CDR3 reads CASSLAPEAYEQYF. The CDR3 DNA reads as TGCGCCAGCAGCTTGGCACCAGAGGCCTACGAGCAGTACTTC.

The rearrangement uses TRBV7-3 and TRBJ2-3; D is unresolved. Trimming shortened V by 2 bases and J by 6 bases, and 9 bases separated the two germline ends. Germline V lookup: CDR1 SGHTA, CDR2 FQGTGA. CDR3 length: 13 residues. CDR3 loop: CASSLEASDTQYF. In DNA form, the CDR3 reads TGTGCCAGCAGCTTAGAGGCCTCGGATACGCAGTATTTT.